Listed here are 14 T cell receptor beta chains from one sample, sequenced in a study of T cells in Graves' hyperthyroidism and ophthalmopathy. The source material, RNA transcripts, was used to amplify TCR beta CDR3 regions. A first-round RT-PCR of the TCR CDR3 used the HTBI primer set. From the multiplex PCR reads, TCRdb called clonotypes with MiXCR, one entry per CDR3 protein. The sample records a few hundred thousand distinct CDR3 sequences, approximately 21% being singletons. Sample: blood. Receptors originate from a man aged 25 to 40 with Graves' ophthalmopathy.

This clonotype was detected ten times or more. The J gene is TRBJ2-7, the V gene TRBV20-1, with a weak D call TRBD2 (5 bases). The germline gives CDR1 DFQATT, CDR2 SNEGSKA (reference sequence). The CDR3 length is 13 residues. The CDR3 region is CEGARHNSYEQYF. CDR3 DNA: TGCGAGGGTGCCAGACACAACTCCTACGAGCAGTACTTC.

The sample holds a few counts of this clonotype. The rearrangement uses TRBV20-1 and TRBJ2-7; D is possibly TRBD1 or TRBD2 (5 bases each). V lost 6 bases to trimming and J lost 3 bases, with 15 bases between them. The CDR3 is 13 residues long. The germline gives CDR1 DFQATT, CDR2 SNEGSKA (reference sequence). Written as DNA, the CDR3 is TGCAGTGCCCGGGACGGCCAGGACTACGAGCAGTACTTC. Protein product: CSARDGQDYEQYF.

This chain connects TRBV6-2 or TRBV6-3 to TRBJ2-1; D not certain. The CDR3 spans 14 residues. In germline, CDR1 is MNHEY, CDR2 SVGEGT. The V end lost 6 bases, the J end lost 6 bases, and 15 bases lay between the germline ends. The CDR3 DNA is TGTGCCAGCAGCAACCGGGCCTCGGCCAATGAGCAGTTCTTC. It yields the protein CASSNRASANEQFF.

This clonotype was seen a few times. The V call is TRBV15, the J call TRBJ1-4; possible D gene TRBD1, 5 bases. Germline V gene sequence: CDR1 LNHNV, CDR2 YYDKDF (reference sequence). The CDR3 sequence is 17 residues long. Trimming removed 0 bases from V and 8 bases from J, with 19 bases in between. CDR3 sequence reads: CATSRDLDGGIREKLFF. The CDR3, as DNA: TGTGCCACCAGCAGAGATCTCGATGGGGGAATTCGAGAAAAACTGTTTTTT.

This clonotype was counted at least ten times. V and J are TRBV28 and TRBJ1-5, with unresolved D. V was clipped by 5 bases and J by 6 bases, with 20 bases between them. Germline CDR1 and CDR2: MDHEN and SYDVKM. The CDR3 runs to 16 residues. The DNA for the CDR3 is TGTGCCAGCAGTCCAAACCTTCGGGGTCGATCTCAGCCCCAGCATTTT. This encodes CASSPNLRGRSQPQHF.

This rearrangement joins TRBV7-9 to TRBJ2-3; TRBD2 matches at 9 bases. The CDR3 is 14 amino acids. With V trimmed by 6 bases and J by 5 bases, 6 bases remained unmatched. Germline assignment: CDR1 SEHNR and CDR2 FQNEAQ (reference sequence). The CDR3 sequence: CASRKREVVDTQYF. The CDR3 DNA reads TGTGCCAGCAGAAAGCGGGAGGTGGTAGATACGCAGTATTTT.

This clonotype occurred many times. The chain employs TRBV2 and TRBJ2-5; D gene uncertain. The CDR3 length is 12 residues. Germline values: CDR1 SNHLY, CDR2 FYNNEI. The V end lost 6 bases, the J end lost 5 bases, and 10 bases lay between the germline ends. Here the CDR3 reads CASRAAGETQYF. The CDR3 region has the DNA TGTGCCAGCAGGGCAGCCGGCGAGACCCAGTACTTC.

This clonotype appeared a few times. V usage is TRBV6-1 and J usage is TRBJ2-1, with 7 bases fitting TRBD1. V gave up 5 bases and J gave up 3 bases; unmatched junction bases: 7. Per the germline V gene, CDR1 is MNHNS and CDR2 is SASEGT. The CDR3 runs 15 residues. The DNA for the CDR3 is TGTGCCAGCAGTACGGGACAGAGAAACTACAATGAGCAGTTCTTC. Translated, it gives CASSTGQRNYNEQFF.

The chain employs TRBV3-1 and TRBJ2-7; TRBD2 is a possible D gene (5 bases). The germline V gene encodes CDR1 LGHDT and CDR2 YNNKEL (reference sequence). The CDR3 length is 14 residues. The ends were cut back, 4 bases at V and 7 bases at J, with 17 bases in the middle. DNA of the CDR3: TGTGCCAGCAGCCCACGGGAAAGGGCTAGGGAGCAGTACTTC. This gives the protein CASSPRERAREQYF.

This clonotype has ten or more counts. The gene calls are TRBV11-2 and TRBJ2-7; no clear D gene. CDR3 length equals 12 residues. Trimming left V 2 bases short and J 3 bases short, with 5 bases between. Germline loops: CDR1 SGHAT, CDR2 FQNNGV. The CDR3: CASSLSSYEQYF. The CDR3 DNA is TGTGCCAGCAGCTTAAGCAGCTACGAGCAGTACTTC.

About this clonotype itself: This could be a read error, since a much larger clone is one nucleotide away. The chain recombines TRBV6-1 with TRBJ1-1; D is unresolved. V was pared by 2 bases and J by 3 bases, with 10 bases between. The CDR3 extends over 14 amino acids. The V gene's germline CDR1 is MNHNS and CDR2 SASEGT. The CDR3 loop reads CASSETRLDTEAFF. DNA of the CDR3: TGTGCCAGCAGTGAAACTCGGCTGGACACTGAAGCTTTCTTT.

To note about this clonotype: A much larger clone sits a single nucleotide away, making a read error possible. The chain uses TRBV9 and TRBJ2-4; perhaps D is TRBD1 or TRBD2 (5 bases each). V shed 4 bases and J shed 9 bases, with 20 bases lying between them. CDR3 length: 15 residues. The germline V gene encodes CDR1 SGDLS and CDR2 YYNGEE. In DNA, the CDR3 is TGTGCCAGCAGCTCCCGGCCAGGAGAGGGGTCCATTCAGTACTTC. It specifies CASSSRPGEGSIQYF. Together with reference TRBV9 and TRBJ2-4, the CDR3 gives the full variable domain: DSGVTQTPKHLITATGQRVTLRCSPRSGDLSVYWYQQSLDQGLQFLIQYYNGEERAKGNILERFSAQQFPDLHSELNLSSLELGDSALYFCASSSRPGEGSIQYFGAGTRLSVL.

This clonotype was seen a few times. V gene TRBV29-1 combines with J gene TRBJ2-2; D is unresolved. Germline V gene sequence: CDR1 SQVTM, CDR2 ANQGSEA. The CDR3 contains 12 residues. V was trimmed by 4 bases and J by 1 base, leaving 4 bases between them. The CDR3 here is CSVGGNTGELFF. The CDR3 bases are TGCAGCGTTGGCGGGAACACCGGGGAGCTGTTTTTT.

This clonotype was seen more than once but under ten times. The chain couples TRBV20-1 to TRBJ1-6; weak D call: TRBD1 (6 bases). The V gene lost 3 bases and the J gene lost 15 bases, with 18 bases spanning the gap. The CDR3 sequence is 13 residues long. The germline CDR1 and CDR2 sequences are DFQATT and SNEGSKA (reference sequence). The CDR3 DNA follows: TGCAGTGCTAGCTCGGGACTTGACAGGCTCCTCCACTTT. Translating it yields CSASSGLDRLLHF.